The present TCR beta chain was sequenced within a study of T cell changes during pregnancy in multiple sclerosis. Here immunoSEQ multiplex PCR was the method, and the copy in TCRdb shows in-frame clones only, minus some. The table includes about 110,000 clones, about 90% detected once. The CDR3 is 12 residues long. Germline lookup yields CDR1 MNHNS and CDR2 SASEGT. Trimming pared 7 bases from V and 7 bases from J, leaving 13 bases between. V and J are TRBV6-1 and TRBJ1-2; unclear D gene. The clonotype was recovered from a female donor with multiple sclerosis, enrolled in a pregnancy study. Specimen: peripheral blood, collected before pregnancy. The CDR3 here is CASTLLGFGYTF. The CDR3 DNA is TGTGCCAGCACTTTACTAGGGTTTGGCTACACCTTC.